This T cell receptor beta chain was found in a study of OX40 agonist ivuxolimab in advanced cancers. Study-level information: The study treated patients with ivuxolimab, an agonistic anti-OX40 (CD134) antibody. At under 85% male, the cohort had a mean age of around 56 years, ranging from about 20 to 90. Study-wide results and limits: Expanded clones were, on average, more numerous in CD8+ T cells than in CD4+. At 0.1-3.0 mg/kg, partial responders had clonal expansion among the lowest observed.

CDR1 and CDR2 (germline): SGHNT, YENEEA. The length of the CDR3 is 15 residues. The J segment lost 5 bases and the V segment lost 5 bases, leaving 3 bases of the junction unmatched. Method: immunoSEQ multiplex PCR; TCRdb's copy keeps in-frame clones and lacks some. Of over 25,000 clones listed, around 90% are singletons. Concerning this clone: What it binds is unknown.

The sample in question was CD4+ or CD8+ T cells sorted from blood, obtained in a trial of the OX40 agonist ivuxolimab. The sequence came from an adult with an advanced solid tumor such as melanoma, head and neck, liver or kidney cancer. The J gene is TRBJ2-5, the V gene TRBV11-3; TRBD2 agrees at 15 bases. The CDR3 region is CASSRGTSGRETQYF. The DNA of the CDR3 is TGTGCCAGCAGCCGCGGGACTAGCGGGAGGGAGACCCAGTACTTC.